This T cell receptor (beta chain) was retrieved from a study of shared clonotypes between healthy human individuals. Study-wide points: Sample collection involved blood only; tissue repertoires are likely different. Non-shared clonotypes had lower generation probabilities than those shared by all four donors. Naive subsets generally exceeded memory subsets in estimated richness.

Generated by immunoSEQ multiplex PCR, the TCRdb table keeps only in-frame clones and is missing some. The repertoire holds roughly 1.5 million clones, approximately 98% seen once, with 0.4% to 0.45% in the top ten. Looked up from germline, CDR1 is SGDLS and CDR2 is YYNGEE. Trimming cost V 3 bases and J 4 bases; bases outside gene matches: 7. This CDR3 has 16 amino acids. To note about this clone: Its antigen is not identified.

Sequencing used naive CD4+ T cells sorted from blood. Subset noted: CD45RA+ positively selected. The source of this sequence is a man younger than 45 in good health. The rearrangement links TRBV9 to TRBJ2-2, with 9 bases that match TRBD1. The CDR3 coding sequence is TGTGCCAGCAGCGACCCGGGACAGGGATCCACCGGGGAGCTGTTTTTT. Protein sequence: CASSDPGQGSTGELFF.